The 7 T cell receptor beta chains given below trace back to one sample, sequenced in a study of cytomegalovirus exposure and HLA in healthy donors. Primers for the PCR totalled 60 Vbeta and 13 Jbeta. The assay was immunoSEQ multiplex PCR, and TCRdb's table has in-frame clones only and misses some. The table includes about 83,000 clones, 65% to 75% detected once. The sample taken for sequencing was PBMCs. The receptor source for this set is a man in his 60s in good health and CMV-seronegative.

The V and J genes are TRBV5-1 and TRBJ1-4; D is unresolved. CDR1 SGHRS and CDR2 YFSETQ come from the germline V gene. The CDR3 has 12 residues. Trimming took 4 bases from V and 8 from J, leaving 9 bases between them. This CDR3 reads CASSPESEKLFF. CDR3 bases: TGCGCCAGCAGCCCCGAGTCCGAAAAACTGTTTTTT.

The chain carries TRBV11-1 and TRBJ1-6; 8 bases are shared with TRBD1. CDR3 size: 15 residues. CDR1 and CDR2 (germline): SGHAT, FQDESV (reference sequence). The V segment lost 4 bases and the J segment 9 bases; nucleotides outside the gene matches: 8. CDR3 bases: TGTGCCAGCAGCTCCTGGACAGGGCTCAGTTCACCCCTCCACTTT. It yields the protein CASSSWTGLSSPLHF.

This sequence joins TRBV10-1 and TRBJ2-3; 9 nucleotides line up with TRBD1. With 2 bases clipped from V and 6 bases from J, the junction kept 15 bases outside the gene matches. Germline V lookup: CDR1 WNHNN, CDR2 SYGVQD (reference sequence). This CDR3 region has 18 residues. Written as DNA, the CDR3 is TGCGCCAGCAGTGAGACAGGGCTTAGGACAGGGGTAGAGGATACGCAGTATTTT. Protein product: CASSETGLRTGVEDTQYF.

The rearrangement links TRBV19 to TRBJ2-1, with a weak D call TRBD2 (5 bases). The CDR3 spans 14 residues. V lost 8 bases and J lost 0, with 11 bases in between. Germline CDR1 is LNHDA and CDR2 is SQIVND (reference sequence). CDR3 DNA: TGTGCCAGTGGGTCCGGGAACTCCTACAATGAGCAGTTCTTC. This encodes CASGSGNSYNEQFF.

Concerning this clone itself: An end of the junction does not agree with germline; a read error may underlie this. The CDR3 coding sequence is TGTGCTAGCAGCTCCGGACTCGGAGAGACCCAGTACTTC. Protein product: CASSSGLGETQYF. The V call is TRBV7-7, the J call TRBJ2-5; D is possibly TRBD2 (5 bases). This CDR3 is built from 13 residues. Looked up from germline, CDR1 is SSHAT and CDR2 is FNYEAQ (reference sequence). Filled out from reference TRBV7-7 and TRBJ2-5, the complete variable domain reads GAGVSQSPRYKVTKRGQDVTLRCDPISSHATLYWYQQALGQGPEFLTYFNYEAQPDKSGLPSDRFSAERPEGSISTLTIQRTEQRDSAMYRCASSSGLGETQYFGPGTRLLVL.

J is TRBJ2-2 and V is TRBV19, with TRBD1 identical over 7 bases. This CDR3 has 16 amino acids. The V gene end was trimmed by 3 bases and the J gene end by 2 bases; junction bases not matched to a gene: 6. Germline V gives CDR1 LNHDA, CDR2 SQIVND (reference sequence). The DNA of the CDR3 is TGTGCCAGTAGTATCCGGACAGGAGTAAACACCGGGGAGCTGTTTTTT. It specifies CASSIRTGVNTGELFF.

CDR3 in DNA: TGCAGCACAAGACTAGCGTCGGGCACCGGGGAGCTGTTTTTT. Its protein is CSTRLASGTGELFF. This chain links TRBV29-1 with TRBJ2-2; 8 bases match TRBD2. CDR1 and CDR2 from the germline V gene are SQVTM and ANQGSEA. With V trimmed by 8 bases and J by 4 bases, 9 bases remained unmatched. CDR3 length: 14 residues.